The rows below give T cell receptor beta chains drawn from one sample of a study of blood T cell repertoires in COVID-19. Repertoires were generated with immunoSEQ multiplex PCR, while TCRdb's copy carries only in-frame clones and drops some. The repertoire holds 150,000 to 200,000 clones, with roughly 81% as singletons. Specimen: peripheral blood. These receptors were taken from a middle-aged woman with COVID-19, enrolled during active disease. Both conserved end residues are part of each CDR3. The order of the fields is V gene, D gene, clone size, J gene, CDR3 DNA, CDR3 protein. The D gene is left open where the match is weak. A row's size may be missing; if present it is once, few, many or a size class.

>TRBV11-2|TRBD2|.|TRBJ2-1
TGTGCCAGCAGCGGTCTAGCGGGCGAATATGAGCAGTTCTTC
CASSGLAGEYEQFF
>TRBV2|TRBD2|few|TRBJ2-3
TGTGCCAGCAGCTCTCCCGGGGGGTTTACAGATACGCAGTATTTT
CASSSPGGFTDTQYF
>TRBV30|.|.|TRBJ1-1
TGTGCCTGGAGTTCTCCAGACAGGAACACTGAAGCTTTCTTT
CAWSSPDRNTEAFF
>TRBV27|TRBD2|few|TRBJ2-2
TGTGCCAGCAGTTCCTTCGGGACTAGCGGGGCAAACACCGGGGAGCTGTTTTTT
CASSSFGTSGANTGELFF
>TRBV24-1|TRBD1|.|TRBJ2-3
TGTGCCACCAGTGAGGGACAGGGGGCTAGGGATACGCAGTATTTT
CATSEGQGARDTQYF
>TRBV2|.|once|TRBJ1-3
TGTGCCAGCAGGGGGGCTCGAGCTGGAAACACCATATATTTT
CASRGARAGNTIYF
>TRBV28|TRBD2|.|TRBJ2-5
TGTGCCAGCAGTAACACAGTAGCGGGGGGACAAGAGACCCAGTACTTC
CASSNTVAGGQETQYF
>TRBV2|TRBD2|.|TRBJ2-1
TGTGCCAGCAGCCAACGACTAGCGGGAGGTTTTGGTGAGCAGTTCTTC
CASSQRLAGGFGEQFF
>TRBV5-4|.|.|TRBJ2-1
TGTGCCAGCAGCTCCCTCGGTAATGAGCAGTTCTTC
CASSSLGNEQFF
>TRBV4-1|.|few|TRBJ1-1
TGCGCCAGCAGCCAAGATGAGACATCCAACACTGAAGCTTTCTTT
CASSQDETSNTEAFF
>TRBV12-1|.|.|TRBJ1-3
TGTGCCAGCAGCGCCCCGGGACTGCGGCACTCTGGAAACACCATATATTTT
CASSAPGLRHSGNTIYF
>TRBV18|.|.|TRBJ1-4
TGTGCCAGCTCACCGCCCGGGACATTGAACATTCGGGATGAAAAACTGTTTTTT
CASSPPGTLNIRDEKLFF
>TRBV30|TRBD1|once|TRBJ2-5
TGTGCCTGGAGTCGAGACAGGGTCCAAGAGACCCAGTACTTC
CAWSRDRVQETQYF
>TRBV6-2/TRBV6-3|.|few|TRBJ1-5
TGTGCCAGCAGCTCCGGGACACCTCACAATCAGCCCCAGCATTTT
CASSSGTPHNQPQHF
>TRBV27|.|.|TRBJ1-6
TGTGCCAGCAGTTTAGGGGCAGTTCTTAATTCACCCCTCCACTTT
CASSLGAVLNSPLHF
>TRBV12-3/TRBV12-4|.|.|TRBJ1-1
TGTGCCAGCAGTTTAGGGGGGGAAGAAGCTTTCTTT
CASSLGGEEAFF
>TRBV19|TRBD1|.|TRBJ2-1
TGTGCCAGTAGTGGGGACAGGGACAGGAATGAGCAGTTCTTC
CASSGDRDRNEQFF
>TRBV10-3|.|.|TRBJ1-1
TGTGCCATCAGTGACGTGGGGGGGAGCACTGAAGCTTTCTTT
CAISDVGGSTEAFF
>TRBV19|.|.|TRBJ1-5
TGTGCCAGTAGTATCGGGGGTGCTCAGCCCCAGCATTTT
CASSIGGAQPQHF
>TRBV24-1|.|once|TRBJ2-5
TGTGCCACCAGTGGCATAAGGGGGGGGGAAAAGGTAGCCAGAGAGACCCAGTACTTC
CATSGIRGGEKVARETQYF
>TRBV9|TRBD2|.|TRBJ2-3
TGTGCCAGCAGCGTCGGGACTAGCACGACAGATACGCAGTATTTT
CASSVGTSTTDTQYF
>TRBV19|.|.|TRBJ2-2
TGTGCCAGTAGTAAGCGACGTACCCCGTCGGTTTCCGGGGAGCTGTTTTTT
CASSKRRTPSVSGELFF
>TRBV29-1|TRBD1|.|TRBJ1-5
TGCAGCGTACGCGACAGGGAAAGTAATCAGCCCCAGCATTTT
CSVRDRESNQPQHF
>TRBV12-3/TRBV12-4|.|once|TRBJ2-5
TGTGCCAGCAGTGCCCCGGGGGAGGAGACCCAGTACTTC
CASSAPGEETQYF
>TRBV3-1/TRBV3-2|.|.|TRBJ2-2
TGTGCCAGCAGCCAAGGGACGGGGATGGACACCGGGGAGCTGTTTTTT
CASSQGTGMDTGELFF
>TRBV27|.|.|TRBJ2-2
TGTGCCAGCAAATTTAGGGGGAACACCGGGGAGCTGTTTTTT
CASKFRGNTGELFF
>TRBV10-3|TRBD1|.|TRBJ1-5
TGTGCCATCAGGGGGACAGGGTCCCAGCCCCAGCATTTT
CAIRGTGSQPQHF
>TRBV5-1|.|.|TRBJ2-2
TGCGCCAGCAGCTTGGCCGCGAACACCGGGGAGCTGTTTTTT
CASSLAANTGELFF
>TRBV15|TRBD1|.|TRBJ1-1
TGTGCCACCAGCAGAGACTTCGCCGGGACAGGTGAAGCTTTCTTT
CATSRDFAGTGEAFF
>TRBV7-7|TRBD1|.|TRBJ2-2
TGTGCTAGCAGCGCAACGACAGGGATCGCCGGGGAGCTGTTTTTT
CASSATTGIAGELFF
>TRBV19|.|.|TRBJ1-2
TGTGCCAGTAGGGGGGCACAGGAGGATGGCTACACCTTC
CASRGAQEDGYTF
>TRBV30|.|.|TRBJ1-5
TGTGCCTGGAGTGCGCTCAGTGGCAATCAGCCCCAGCATTTT
CAWSALSGNQPQHF
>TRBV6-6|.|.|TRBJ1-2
TGTGCCAGTACACAGGGAGATGGCTACACCTTC
CASTQGDGYTF
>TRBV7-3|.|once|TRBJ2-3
TGTGCCAGCAGCTTAACGACATGGGATACGCAGTATTTT
CASSLTTWDTQYF
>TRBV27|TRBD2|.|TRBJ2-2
TGTGCCAGCAGTTTGTTCGGGACTAGCGGGTTTAACACCGGGGAGCTGTTTTTT
CASSLFGTSGFNTGELFF
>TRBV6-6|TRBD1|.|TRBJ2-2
TGTGCCAGCAGTCGATCACAGGGGGCCGGGGAGCTGTTTTTT
CASSRSQGAGELFF
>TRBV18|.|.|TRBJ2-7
TGTGCCAGCTCAGTGGACGGGAGCTCCTACGAGCAGTACTTC
CASSVDGSSYEQYF
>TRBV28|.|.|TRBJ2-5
TGTGCCAGCAGTTTACTGCAGATTGAAGAGACCCAGTACTTC
CASSLLQIEETQYF
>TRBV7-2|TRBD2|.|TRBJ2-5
TGTGCCAGCAGGGGTTGGACTAGCGGTGCTCTTGGGACCCAGTACTTC
CASRGWTSGALGTQYF
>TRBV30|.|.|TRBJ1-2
TGTGCCTGGAGTATAGGGGCCCGAGGCTACACCTTC
CAWSIGARGYTF
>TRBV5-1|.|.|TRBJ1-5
TGCGCCAGCAGCTTGGAGGGGGGCAATCAGCCCCAGCATTTT
CASSLEGGNQPQHF
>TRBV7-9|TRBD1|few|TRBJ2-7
TGTGCCAGCAGTTTGACAGGGGGCTTCTACGAGCAGTACTTC
CASSLTGGFYEQYF
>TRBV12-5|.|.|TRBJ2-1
TGTGCTAGTGGTTCTGGGAACGGCGGACTAAATGAGCAGTTCTTC
CASGSGNGGLNEQFF
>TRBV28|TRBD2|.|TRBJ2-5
TGTGCCAGCAGTTTAGTGGGAGGGCCAGAGACCCAGTACTTC
CASSLVGGPETQYF
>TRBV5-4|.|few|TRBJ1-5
TGTGCCAGCAGCCGAGGGTCGGGTCAGCCCCAGCATTTT
CASSRGSGQPQHF